This T cell receptor beta chain appears in the sequencing data of a study of post-analysis software for immune sequencing data. Unique molecular identifiers were built into the TCR beta cDNA libraries. Yield was 450,000 to 650,000 cDNA molecules from 1 to 10 million T cells. TCRdb passed the PCR reads through MiXCR, listing each CDR3 protein once. The data contain some 800,000 distinct CDR3 sequences, 40% to 55% of them singletons. Between the trimmed V and J ends, which lost 2 bases and 7 bases, there was a span of 12 bases. CDR3 length: 14 amino acids. Germline values: CDR1 MNHEY, CDR2 SVGAGI. Study results and limitations: With TRBV5-6, TRBV5-1 and TRBV20-1 included, several TRBV segments were more frequent in patients than in controls.

Comment on this clonotype: Its matching antigen is unknown.

This chain joins TRBV6-5 and TRBJ2-1; D may be TRBD2 (7 bases). The origin of this receptor is a girl aged 5-17 years with multiple sclerosis. The sequencing sample was made of blood. CDR3 DNA: TGTGCCAGCAGTTACAGGGGGGGGCGGAATGAGCAGTTCTTC. It translates to CASSYRGGRNEQFF.